This T cell receptor (beta chain) was documented in a study of technical replicates of blood from a few donors (TCRdb year 2017). In the case of this clone: Its antigen has not been determined. Base quality data are lacking; no much larger clone is found one base away.

Libraries came from the immunoSEQ multiplex PCR assay. The table was pulled from immuneACCESS by TCRdb, which kept in-frame rearrangements only. Such tables lose some clones; where checked, under half of the loss comes from unresolved V genes, and the rest has no known cause. In all, the sample holds some 62,000 clones, and 85% to 90% of those were seen once. Of the sample, 5.1% is held by the ten largest clones. From cysteine to phenylalanine, the CDR3 is 17 amino acids long. The kept DNA is CDR3 alone, 51 bases in frame from the first base. CDR1 and CDR2 (SNHLY, FYNNEI) derive from the germline V gene. V is reduced by 5 bases and J by 5 bases, leaving a spacing of 22 bases between them.

The sample taken for sequencing was PBMCs. This receptor was obtained from a human donor in good health. Some clones in this sample may be carry-over from other donors' samples. The chain links TRBV2 with TRBJ1-5; D gene: possibly TRBD1, on 5 matching bases. The DNA reads as follows: TGTGCCAGCAGTACCGACGAGGGAGGGGCGGTTGATCAGCCCCAGCATTTT. Translated, it gives CASSTDEGGAVDQPQHF.